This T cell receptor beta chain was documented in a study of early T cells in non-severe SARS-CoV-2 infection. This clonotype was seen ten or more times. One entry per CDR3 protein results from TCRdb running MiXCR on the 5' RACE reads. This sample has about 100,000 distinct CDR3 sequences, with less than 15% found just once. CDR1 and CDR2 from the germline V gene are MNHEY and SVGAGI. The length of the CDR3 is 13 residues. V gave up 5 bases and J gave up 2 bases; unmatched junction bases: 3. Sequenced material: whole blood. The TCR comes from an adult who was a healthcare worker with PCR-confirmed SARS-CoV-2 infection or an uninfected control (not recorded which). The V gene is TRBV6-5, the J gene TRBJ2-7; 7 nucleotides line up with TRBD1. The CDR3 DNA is TGTGCCAGCAGTCTGGGACAGACCTACGAGCAGTACTTC. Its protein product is CASSLGQTYEQYF.